These 30 T cell receptor beta chains were sequenced from one sample in a study of response to subunit inactivated influenza vaccine. TCRdb called the RT-PCR reads again in MiXCR, with one record for every CDR3 protein. The sample consists of 150,000 to 200,000 distinct CDR3 sequences, about an eighth of them appearing once. These data were also filed under a second study, of T cells expressing NK-cell markers. That source reports: 5'RACE template switching with UMIs generated TCR beta cDNA.

Material: CD8+ T cells sorted from PBMCs, obtained about 13 days after vaccination. These TCRs come from a man aged 50 to 59 who received an inactivated influenza vaccine.

This clonotype was recorded at least ten times. This chain links TRBV9 with TRBJ1-2; D is uncertain. Trimming pared 0 bases from V and 3 bases from J, leaving 12 bases between. Germline CDR1 and CDR2: SGDLS and YYNGEE. The CDR3 consists of 15 residues. CDR3 coding DNA: TGTGCCAGCAGCGTAGGAGGGTATGAGGACTATGGCTACACCTTC. Protein product: CASSVGGYEDYGYTF.

The chain employs TRBV27 and TRBJ2-1; no definite D call. The V gene lost 3 bases and the J gene lost 4 bases, with 7 bases spanning the gap. From germline, CDR1 is MNHEY and CDR2 SMNVEV (reference sequence). The CDR3 is 13 amino acids. CDR3 amino acids: CASSFGKYNEQFF. Here the CDR3 DNA reads TGTGCCAGCAGTTTTGGCAAGTACAATGAGCAGTTCTTC.

This clonotype was observed many times. V gene TRBV7-3 combines with J gene TRBJ2-3, with D unresolved. CDR3 length equals 15 residues. The V gene's germline CDR1 is SGHTA and CDR2 FQGTGA. Trimming stripped 2 bases from V and 0 bases from J, with 9 bases between. The CDR3 sequence: CASSLDGWSTDTQYF. The CDR3 coding sequence is TGTGCCAGCAGCTTAGACGGATGGAGCACAGATACGCAGTATTTT. Based on the CDR3 plus reference TRBV7-3 and TRBJ2-3, the full variable domain is GAGVSQTPSNKVTEKGKYVELRCDPISGHTALYWYRQSLGQGPEFLIYFQGTGAADDSGLPNDRFFAVRPEGSVSTLKIQRTERGDSAVYLCASSLDGWSTDTQYFGPGTRLTVL.

This clonotype was detected only a few times. DNA for the CDR3: TGTGCCAGCAGCCTTCCGGGACTCAACTTCTACAATGAGCAGTTCTTC. Translating gives CASSLPGLNFYNEQFF. The chain recombines TRBV4-2 with TRBJ2-1; a possible D gene is TRBD2 (6 bases). The CDR3 is 16 residues long. Deletions cut 4 bases from V and 3 bases from J, with 16 bases between. CDR1 and CDR2 (germline): LGHNA, YNFKEQ.

The chain links TRBV7-2 to TRBJ2-3, with a weak D call TRBD2 (6 bases). The CDR3 has 16 amino acids. The germline V gene has CDR1 SGHTA and CDR2 FQGNSA. V was clipped by 4 bases and J by 4 bases, with 18 bases between them. The CDR3 here is CASSSYATSPPDTQYF. The CDR3 DNA reads as TGTGCCAGCAGCTCCTACGCCACTAGCCCTCCAGATACGCAGTATTTT.

This clonotype has more than one count but fewer than ten. The V and J genes are TRBV7-9 and TRBJ2-3; 9 bases are a match to TRBD2. The CDR3 spans 15 residues. V shed 3 bases and J 2 bases; nucleotides not matched to a gene: 3. Germline V lookup: CDR1 SEHNR, CDR2 FQNEAQ (reference sequence). The CDR3 DNA sequence: TGTGCCAGCAGCTTCCTAGCGGGACTCACAGATACGCAGTATTTT. Protein: CASSFLAGLTDTQYF.

This chain links TRBV12-3 or TRBV12-4 with TRBJ2-7; 11 bases are shared with TRBD2. The CDR3 covers 14 residues. The V gene end was trimmed by 5 bases and the J gene end by 4 bases; junction bases not matched to a gene: 4. The CDR3: CASSNLAGGYEQYF. The CDR3 DNA sequence: TGTGCCAGCAGTAACCTAGCGGGGGGTTACGAGCAGTACTTC.

This chain joins TRBV9 and TRBJ2-1, with 10 bases fitting TRBD2. Germline lookup yields CDR1 SGDLS and CDR2 YYNGEE. There are 15 residues in the CDR3. Germline trimming cut 4 bases from V and 2 bases from J; bases unmatched to any gene: 3. CDR3 sequence: CASSPSGSTYNEQFF. The CDR3 DNA reads TGTGCCAGCAGCCCTAGCGGGAGCACCTACAATGAGCAGTTCTTC.

This clonotype was counted only a few times. The chain joins TRBV28 to TRBJ2-1; 7 bases agree with TRBD1. Per the germline V gene, CDR1 is MDHEN and CDR2 is SYDVKM. The CDR3 length is 15 residues. Germline trimming cut 2 bases from V and 3 bases from J; bases unmatched to any gene: 4. This chain's CDR3 is CASSLEGGLYNEQFF. CDR3 DNA: TGTGCCAGCAGTTTAGAAGGGGGCCTCTACAATGAGCAGTTCTTC. Filled out from reference TRBV28 and TRBJ2-1, the complete variable domain reads DVKVTQSSRYLVKRTGEKVFLECVQDMDHENMFWYRQDPGLGLRLIYFSYDVKMKEKGDIPEGYSVSREKKERFSLILESASTNQTSMYLCASSLEGGLYNEQFFGPGTRLTVL.

This clonotype was seen more than once but under ten times. J is TRBJ1-1 and V is TRBV20-1; the D gene is possibly TRBD1 (6 bases). Looked up from germline, CDR1 is DFQATT and CDR2 is SNEGSKA (reference sequence). The CDR3 spans 11 residues. Trimming pared 1 base from V and 8 bases from J, leaving 8 bases between. The CDR3 protein is CSARVGGEAFF. CDR3 in DNA: TGCAGTGCTAGAGTAGGGGGAGAAGCTTTCTTT.

The V call is TRBV4-3, the J call TRBJ2-7; 9 nucleotides align to TRBD1. Germline CDR1 reads LGHNA; CDR2 reads YSLEER. The CDR3 consists of 14 residues. Trimming took 6 bases from V and 5 from J; bases not matched to a gene: 8. In DNA, the CDR3 is TGCGCCAGCAGTCACAGGGGGCCGGGGGACGAGCAGTACTTC. It specifies CASSHRGPGDEQYF.

The V and J genes are TRBV21-1 and TRBJ2-1. TRBV21-1 is recorded as a pseudogene. The CDR3 length is 13 residues. CDR3 sequence (DNA): TGTGCCAGCAGCAAATGCTACTACAATGAGCAGTTCTTC. Its translation: CASSKCYYNEQFF.

This clonotype has just a few counts. The J gene is TRBJ2-5, the V gene TRBV3-1; D gene ambiguous. Per the germline V gene, CDR1 is LGHDT and CDR2 is YNNKEL (reference sequence). V was shortened by 4 bases and J by 2 bases, with 11 bases between the two germline ends. The CDR3 consists of 14 residues. The CDR3 loop reads CASSPIAAQETQYF. The CDR3 coding sequence is TGTGCCAGCAGCCCCATAGCAGCTCAAGAGACCCAGTACTTC.

This clonotype was observed a few times. The V call is TRBV4-3, the J call TRBJ1-6, with TRBD1 as a possible D gene (5 bases). Germline CDR1 LGHNA, CDR2 YSLEER. The CDR3 length is 15 residues. V lost 0 bases, J lost 9 bases, and 12 bases lay in between. The CDR3 spells CASSQETGGRSPLHF. Here the CDR3 DNA reads TGCGCCAGCAGCCAAGAAACGGGGGGACGTTCACCCCTCCACTTT.

This clonotype was seen a handful of times. The chain combines TRBV20-1 with TRBJ2-3; D call uncertain. From germline, CDR1 is DFQATT and CDR2 SNEGSKA (reference sequence). The CDR3 contains 14 residues. Trimming took off 0 bases at V and 0 bases at J, with 7 bases between the two ends. CDR3 protein: CSARDGLSTDTQYF. The CDR3 DNA sequence: TGCAGTGCTAGAGATGGGTTAAGCACAGATACGCAGTATTTT.

This clonotype is categorized as large. The rearrangement links TRBV4-3 to TRBJ2-3; TRBD2 matches 8 bases. The V gene end was trimmed by 2 bases and the J gene end by 6 bases; junction bases not matched to a gene: 19. The CDR3 is 19 amino acids. Germline V gene lookup returns CDR1 LGHNA and CDR2 YSLEER. The chain's CDR3 is CASSQPNAHERGPGDTQYF. As DNA, the CDR3 is TGCGCCAGCAGCCAACCGAATGCCCACGAGCGGGGGCCTGGGGATACGCAGTATTTT.

The chain is built from TRBV20-1 and TRBJ2-7; TRBD1 matches at 9 bases. Germline CDR1 reads DFQATT; CDR2 reads SNEGSKA (reference sequence). This CDR3 is 14 amino acids long. V shed 5 bases and J 4 bases; nucleotides not matched to a gene: 9. Here the CDR3 DNA reads TGCAGTGCTCCTCCGGACAGGGGATCGTACGAGCAGTACTTC. Encoded protein: CSAPPDRGSYEQYF.

This chain links TRBV5-5 with TRBJ2-1; 7 bases fit TRBD1. The CDR3 is 14 amino acids. Germline V lookup: CDR1 SGHKS, CDR2 YYEKEE (reference sequence). V lost 2 bases and J lost 3; bases outside the gene matches: 2. CDR3 bases: TGTGCCAGCAGCTTCGGGGACAGCTACAATGAGCAGTTCTTC. Protein product: CASSFGDSYNEQFF.

In its sample, this clonotype was seen a few times. V is TRBV12-3 or TRBV12-4 and J is TRBJ2-1; D ambiguous. The CDR3 covers 12 residues. V was pared by 7 bases and J by 4 bases, with 8 bases between. CDR3 loop: CASTNGYNEQFF. The CDR3 nucleotides read TGTGCCAGCACAAACGGTTACAATGAGCAGTTCTTC.

The table lists this clonotype with a few counts. V usage is TRBV18 and J usage is TRBJ2-1; D is ambiguous. Germline V gene data show CDR1 as KGHSH and CDR2 as LQKENI. The CDR3 has 12 amino acids. V lost 3 bases to trimming and J lost 10 bases, with 10 bases between them. Here the CDR3 reads CASSPYPGEQFF. CDR3 in DNA: TGTGCCAGCTCACCTTACCCAGGCGAGCAGTTCTTC.

This clonotype has only a few counts. The rearrangement uses TRBV4-2 and TRBJ2-7; 12 bases align to TRBD2. V shed 0 bases and J 1 base; nucleotides not matched to a gene: 16. This CDR3 has 21 residues. Germline CDR1 is LGHNA and CDR2 is YNFKEQ. The CDR3 region has the DNA TGTGCCAGCAGCCAAGAATTAGGTCTGACTAGCGGGAGAATCTATTCCTACGAGCAGTACTTC. Encoded protein: CASSQELGLTSGRIYSYEQYF.

The chain has TRBV12-3 or TRBV12-4 and TRBJ1-3; tentative D call: TRBD1 (5 bases). CDR3 length: 15 amino acids. Trimming removed 7 bases from V and 0 bases from J, with 13 bases in between. The DNA for the CDR3 is TGTGCCAGCACAGGGCTTGGGACCTCTGGAAACACCATATATTTT. Protein product: CASTGLGTSGNTIYF.

This chain links TRBV12-3 or TRBV12-4 with TRBJ2-3; D tentatively reads TRBD1 or TRBD2 (5 bases each). The CDR3 consists of 20 residues. V gave up 2 bases and J gave up 5 bases, with 29 bases separating them. The CDR3 DNA sequence: TGTGCCAGCAGTTTATTTATTTCGGTGGGGGAAGGTATTAGTGGAGATACGCAGTATTTT. It translates to CASSLFISVGEGISGDTQYF.

The chain uses TRBV20-1 and TRBJ2-3; TRBD2 aligns across 11 bases. Germline CDR1 and CDR2: DFQATT and SNEGSKA (reference sequence). The junction had 9 bases not matched to a gene; V was cut back by 5 bases and J by 2 bases. The CDR3 consists of 16 residues. Here the CDR3 DNA reads TGCAGTGCTGCGCTGGGACTAGCGGTCCTCACAGATACGCAGTATTTT. It encodes CSAALGLAVLTDTQYF.

The V call is TRBV18, the J call TRBJ1-1, with unresolved D. Germline V lookup: CDR1 KGHSH, CDR2 LQKENI. There are 14 residues in the CDR3. The ends were cut back, 1 base at V and 7 bases at J, with 13 bases in the middle. In DNA form, the CDR3 reads TGTGCCAGCTCACCACTCCCCAGGATTGATGAAGCTTTCTTT. This sequence encodes CASSPLPRIDEAFF.

J is TRBJ2-5 and V is TRBV7-2; 11 bases align to TRBD1. Germline loops: CDR1 SGHTA, CDR2 FQGNSA. Trimming cost V 5 bases and J 5 bases; bases outside gene matches: 10. This CDR3 region has 16 residues. The CDR3 protein is CASSTEGQGGVETQYF. The CDR3 nucleotides read TGTGCCAGCAGCACCGAGGGACAGGGGGGAGTGGAGACCCAGTACTTC.

This clonotype showed up just a few times. The rearrangement links TRBV6-1 to TRBJ2-5; D possibly corresponds to TRBD1 (5 bases). The CDR3 covers 15 residues. Trimming pared 6 bases from V and 0 bases from J, leaving 14 bases between. Germline CDR1 and CDR2: MNHNS and SASEGT. CDR3 region: CASSSVGAYQETQYF. DNA for the CDR3: TGTGCCAGCAGCTCCGTAGGGGCGTACCAAGAGACCCAGTACTTC.

This clonotype was seen ten or more times. The V and J genes are TRBV5-6 and TRBJ2-4; possibly TRBD2 for D (5 bases). This CDR3 spans 17 amino acids. Trimming shortened V by 4 bases and J by 3 bases, and 20 bases separated the two germline ends. Germline assignment: CDR1 SGHDT and CDR2 YYEEEE. CDR3 residues: CASSLSALRGSKNIQYF. DNA for the CDR3: TGTGCCAGCAGCCTTAGTGCCCTCCGGGGTAGCAAAAACATTCAGTACTTC.

This clonotype appeared many times. The rearrangement links TRBV6-5 to TRBJ1-1; 7 bases fit TRBD1. CDR1 and CDR2 (germline): MNHEY, SVGAGI. The CDR3 runs 14 residues. V dropped 2 bases and J dropped 9; count of bases not matched to a gene: 9. CDR3 bases: TGTGCCAGCAGTTACCCCGGGACAGAAATACAAGCTTTCTTT. Translated: CASSYPGTEIQAFF.

The J gene is TRBJ2-7, the V gene TRBV6-5, with a weak D call TRBD1 (6 bases). Germline V gives CDR1 MNHEY, CDR2 SVGAGI. This CDR3 is built from 14 residues. V was pared by 4 bases and J by 4 bases, with 14 bases between. CDR3 DNA: TGTGCCAGCAGTTCCGTACAGGGTTGGTACGAGCAGTACTTC. Its translation: CASSSVQGWYEQYF.